The 11 T cell receptor beta chains below were found in one sample sequenced in a study of blood T cell repertoires in COVID-19 (dated by TCRdb to the early 2020s). The protocol used for the library was the immunoSEQ multiplex PCR assay. Entries here come from immuneACCESS through TCRdb and include only in-frame sequences with V and J called. Some clones fail to appear in such tables; in the studies checked, an unresolved V gene covers under half of the shortfall, and the cause of the remainder is unknown. The sample table records about 60,000 clones; roughly 88% of these occur just once. Clones ranked in the top ten supply about a fifth of the sample. Sequenced input: peripheral blood. The receptors here all came from a woman of 80 years or more with active COVID-19.

The chain carries TRBV6-2 or TRBV6-3 and TRBJ2-1, with D possibly TRBD2 on 6 matching bases. The length of the CDR3 is 14 residues. V dropped 2 bases and J dropped 9 bases, with 14 bases sitting between them. Germline V gene data show CDR1 as MNHEY and CDR2 as SVGEGT. The CDR3 loop is CASSYGDLGVEQFF. CDR3 DNA sequence: TGTGCCAGCAGTTACGGGGACTTGGGGGTTGAGCAGTTCTTC.

The V call is TRBV7-3, the J call TRBJ2-5; D unresolved. The CDR3 is made up of 14 amino acids. The germline V gene encodes CDR1 SGHTA and CDR2 FQGTGA. Trimming shortened V by 2 bases and J by 4 bases, and 11 bases separated the two germline ends. The chain's CDR3 is CASSLVGSTETQYF. In nucleotides, the CDR3 is TGTGCCAGCAGCTTAGTGGGTAGCACAGAGACCCAGTACTTC.

The chain combines TRBV10-2 with TRBJ2-1, with a weak D call TRBD2 (6 bases). CDR3 length equals 15 residues. The germline V and J ends were trimmed by 4 bases and 4 bases, with 14 bases remaining between them. Germline-derived CDR1 and CDR2 are WSHSY and SAAADI. The CDR3 loop is CASSVASAEYNEQFF. Here the CDR3 DNA reads TGCGCCAGCAGTGTTGCTAGCGCCGAGTACAATGAGCAGTTCTTC.

A word on this clone: Other DNA sequences in the same sample also yield this CDR3. V gene TRBV7-2 combines with J gene TRBJ2-1; 8 nucleotides align to TRBD2. CDR1 SGHTA and CDR2 FQGNSA come from the germline V gene. This CDR3 contains 15 residues. V shed 1 base, J shed 3 bases, and the junction held 2 bases outside the gene matches. CDR3 nucleotide sequence: TGTGCCAGCAGCTTAGTCGGGGGGGGCTACAATGAGCAGTTCTTC. It specifies CASSLVGGGYNEQFF. Drawing the rest from reference TRBV7-2 and TRBJ2-1, the complete variable domain is GAGVSQSPSNKVTEKGKDVELRCDPISGHTALYWYRQSLGQGLEFLIYFQGNSAPDKSGLPSDRFSAERTGGSVSTLTIQRTQQEDSAVYLCASSLVGGGYNEQFFGPGTRLTVL.

The rearrangement links TRBV19 to TRBJ2-1; D ambiguous. The CDR3 consists of 14 residues. Germline CDR1 LNHDA, CDR2 SQIVND (reference sequence). Deletions cut 3 bases from V and 1 base from J, with 7 bases between. CDR3 in amino acids: CASSMSGSYNEQFF. CDR3 nucleotides: TGTGCCAGTAGTATGTCGGGTTCCTACAATGAGCAGTTCTTC.

The CDR3 loop reads CASSFAGGTEQFF. Written as DNA, the CDR3 is TGTGCCAGCAGTTTCGCAGGGGGCACTGAGCAGTTCTTC. The V gene is TRBV27, the J gene TRBJ2-1, with TRBD1 identical over 8 bases. Unmatched junction bases numbered 4, after V lost 3 bases and J lost 9 bases. The CDR3 totals 13 residues. Looked up from germline, CDR1 is MNHEY and CDR2 is SMNVEV (reference sequence).

J is TRBJ2-7 and V is TRBV3-1 (or the pseudogene TRBV3-2); 10 bases fit TRBD2. V lost 4 bases to trimming and J lost 2 bases; unmatched junction nucleotides: 14. Germline CDR1 LGHDT, CDR2 YNNKEL (reference sequence). This CDR3 comprises 18 residues. DNA for the CDR3: TGTGCCAGCAGCCTATCCCCCCGCGGACTAGCGGTGGCCTACGAGCAGTACTTC. The encoded protein is CASSLSPRGLAVAYEQYF.

This clone was seen only a few times. This CDR3 reads CASSGHGGANTGELFF. In nucleotides, the CDR3 is TGTGCCAGCAGCGGCCACGGGGGGGCGAACACCGGGGAGCTGTTTTTT. V gene TRBV9 combines with J gene TRBJ2-2; 8 bases map to TRBD2. The length of the CDR3 is 16 residues. J lost 0 bases, V lost 3 bases, and 4 bases had no gene match. Looked up from germline, CDR1 is SGDLS and CDR2 is YYNGEE.

This chain's CDR3 is CASSPLTSLNTGELFF. Written as DNA, the CDR3 is TGTGCCAGCTCACCGCTGACTAGCTTGAACACCGGGGAGCTGTTTTTT. The chain uses TRBV18 and TRBJ2-2, with 7 bases lining up with TRBD2. The V segment lost 3 bases and the J segment 1 base; nucleotides outside the gene matches: 5. The CDR3 loop spans 16 amino acids. Germline lookup yields CDR1 KGHSH and CDR2 LQKENI.

This clone was seen just once. V is TRBV5-1 and J is TRBJ2-3; D remains ambiguous. The CDR3 has 15 amino acids. V gave up 0 bases and J gave up 0 bases, with 8 bases separating them. The germline gives CDR1 SGHRS, CDR2 YFSETQ. The CDR3 DNA is TGCGCCAGCAGCTTGGTCGCAGGTAGCACAGATACGCAGTATTTT. This sequence encodes CASSLVAGSTDTQYF.

About this clone: Germline is not matched at one junction end, which may reflect a read error. The CDR3 DNA sequence: TGTGCCAGCTGCTTTAGACAGGGGGCGGGCGAGCAGTACTTC. The encoded protein is CASCFRQGAGEQYF. The chain employs TRBV7-2 and TRBJ2-7, with 10 bases aligning to TRBD1. CDR1 SGHTA and CDR2 FQGNSA come from the germline V gene. The CDR3 consists of 14 residues.